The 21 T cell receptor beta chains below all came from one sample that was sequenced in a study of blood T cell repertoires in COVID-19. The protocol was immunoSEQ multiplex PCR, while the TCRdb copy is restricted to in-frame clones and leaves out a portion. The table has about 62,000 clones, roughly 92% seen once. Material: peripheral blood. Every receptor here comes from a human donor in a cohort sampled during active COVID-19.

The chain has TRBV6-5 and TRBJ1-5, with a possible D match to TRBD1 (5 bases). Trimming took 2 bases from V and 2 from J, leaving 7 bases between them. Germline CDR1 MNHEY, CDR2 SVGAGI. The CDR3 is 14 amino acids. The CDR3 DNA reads TGTGCCAGCAGTTACAGGGGTGGCAATCAGCCCCAGCATTTT. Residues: CASSYRGGNQPQHF.

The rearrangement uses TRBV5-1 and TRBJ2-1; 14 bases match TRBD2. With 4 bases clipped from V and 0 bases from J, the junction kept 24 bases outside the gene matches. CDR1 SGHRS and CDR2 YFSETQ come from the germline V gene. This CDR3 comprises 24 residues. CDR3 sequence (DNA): TGCGCCAGCAGCCCAAAGGGGGGCTTGGATCCAGGGACTAGCGGGGGCCTCTCCTACAATGAGCAGTTCTTC. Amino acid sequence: CASSPKGGLDPGTSGGLSYNEQFF.

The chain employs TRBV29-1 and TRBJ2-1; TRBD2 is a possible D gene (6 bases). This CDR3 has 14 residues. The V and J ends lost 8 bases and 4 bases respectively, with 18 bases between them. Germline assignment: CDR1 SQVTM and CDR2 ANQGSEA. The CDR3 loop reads CSTVADPIYNEQFF. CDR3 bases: TGCAGCACCGTAGCGGACCCGATTTACAATGAGCAGTTCTTC.

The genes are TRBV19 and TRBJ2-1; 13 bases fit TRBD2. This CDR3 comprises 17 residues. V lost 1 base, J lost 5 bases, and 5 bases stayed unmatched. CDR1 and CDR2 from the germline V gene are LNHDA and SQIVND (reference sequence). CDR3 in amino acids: CASSIVGTSGTHNEQFF. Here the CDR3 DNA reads TGTGCCAGTAGTATAGTCGGGACTAGCGGGACCCACAATGAGCAGTTCTTC.

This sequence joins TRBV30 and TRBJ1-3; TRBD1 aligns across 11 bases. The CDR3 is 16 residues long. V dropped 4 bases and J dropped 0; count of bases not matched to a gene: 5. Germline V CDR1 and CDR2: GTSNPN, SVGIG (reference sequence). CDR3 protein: CAWNAGTGGSGNTIYF. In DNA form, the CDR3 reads TGTGCCTGGAATGCCGGGACAGGGGGCTCTGGAAACACCATATATTTT.

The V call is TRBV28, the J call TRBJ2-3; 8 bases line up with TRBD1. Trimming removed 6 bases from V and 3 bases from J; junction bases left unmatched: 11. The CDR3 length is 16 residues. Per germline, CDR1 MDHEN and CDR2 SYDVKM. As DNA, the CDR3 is TGTGCCAGCAGCCGGGCAGGGGGCAGGGGAACAGATACGCAGTATTTT. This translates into CASSRAGGRGTDTQYF. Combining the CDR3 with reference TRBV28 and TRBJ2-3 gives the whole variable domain DVKVTQSSRYLVKRTGEKVFLECVQDMDHENMFWYRQDPGLGLRLIYFSYDVKMKEKGDIPEGYSVSREKKERFSLILESASTNQTSMYLCASSRAGGRGTDTQYFGPGTRLTVL.

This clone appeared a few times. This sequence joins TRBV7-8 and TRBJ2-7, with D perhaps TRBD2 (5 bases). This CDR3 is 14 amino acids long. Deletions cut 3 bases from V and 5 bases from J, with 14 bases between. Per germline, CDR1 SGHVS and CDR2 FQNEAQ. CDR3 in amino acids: CASSLLANTNEQYF. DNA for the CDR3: TGTGCCAGCAGCTTGTTAGCGAACACAAACGAGCAGTACTTC.

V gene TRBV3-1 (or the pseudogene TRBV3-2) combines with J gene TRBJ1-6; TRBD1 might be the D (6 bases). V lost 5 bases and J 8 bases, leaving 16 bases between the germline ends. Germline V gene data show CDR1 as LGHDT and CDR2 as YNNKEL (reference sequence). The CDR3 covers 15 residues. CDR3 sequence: CASSLTGRGDSPLHF. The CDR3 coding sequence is TGTGCCAGCAGCTTGACAGGTCGGGGGGATTCACCCCTCCACTTT.

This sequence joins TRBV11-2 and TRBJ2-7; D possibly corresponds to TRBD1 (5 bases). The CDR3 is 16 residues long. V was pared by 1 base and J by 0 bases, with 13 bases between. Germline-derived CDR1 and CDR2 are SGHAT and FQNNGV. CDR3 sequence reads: CASSLADRRPSYEQYF. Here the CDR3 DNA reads TGTGCCAGCAGCTTAGCCGACAGACGCCCCTCCTACGAGCAGTACTTC.

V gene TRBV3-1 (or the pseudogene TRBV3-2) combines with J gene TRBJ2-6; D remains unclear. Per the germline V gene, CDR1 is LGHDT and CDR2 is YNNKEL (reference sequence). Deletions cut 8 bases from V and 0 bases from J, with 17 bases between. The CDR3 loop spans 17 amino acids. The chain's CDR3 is CASQLASFLSGANVLTF. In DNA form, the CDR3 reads TGTGCCAGCCAACTCGCTAGTTTCCTCTCTGGGGCCAACGTCCTGACTTTC.

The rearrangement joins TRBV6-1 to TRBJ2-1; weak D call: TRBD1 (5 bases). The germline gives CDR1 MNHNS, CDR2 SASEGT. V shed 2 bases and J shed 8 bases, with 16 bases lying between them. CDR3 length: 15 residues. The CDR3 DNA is TGTGCCAGCAGTGAACAGGGTTGGGTGTTCGATGAGCAGTTCTTC. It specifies CASSEQGWVFDEQFF.

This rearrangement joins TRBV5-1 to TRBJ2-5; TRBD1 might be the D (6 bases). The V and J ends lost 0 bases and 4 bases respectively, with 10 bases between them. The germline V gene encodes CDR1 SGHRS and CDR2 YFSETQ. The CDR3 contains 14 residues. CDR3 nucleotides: TGCGCCAGCAGCTTGGGGCAGGGGTTAGAGACCCAGTACTTC. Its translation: CASSLGQGLETQYF. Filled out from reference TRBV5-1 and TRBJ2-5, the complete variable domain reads KAGVTQTPRYLIKTRGQQVTLSCSPISGHRSVSWYQQTPGQGLQFLFEYFSETQRNKGNFPGRFSGRQFSNSRSEMNVSTLELGDSALYLCASSLGQGLETQYFGPGTRLLVL.

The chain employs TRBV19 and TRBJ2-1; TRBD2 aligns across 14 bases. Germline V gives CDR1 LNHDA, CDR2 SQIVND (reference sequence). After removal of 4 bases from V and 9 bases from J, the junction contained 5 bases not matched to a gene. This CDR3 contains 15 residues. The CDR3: CASSTGLAGVSEQFF. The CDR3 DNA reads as TGTGCCAGTAGTACGGGACTAGCGGGAGTTAGTGAGCAGTTCTTC.

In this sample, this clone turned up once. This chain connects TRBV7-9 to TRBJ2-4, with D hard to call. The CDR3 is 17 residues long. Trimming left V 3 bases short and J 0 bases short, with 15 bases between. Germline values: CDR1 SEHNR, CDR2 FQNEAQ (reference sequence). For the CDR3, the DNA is TGTGCCAGCAGCTTTCAGTATGGTGAAGTAGCCAAAAACATTCAGTACTTC. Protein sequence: CASSFQYGEVAKNIQYF.

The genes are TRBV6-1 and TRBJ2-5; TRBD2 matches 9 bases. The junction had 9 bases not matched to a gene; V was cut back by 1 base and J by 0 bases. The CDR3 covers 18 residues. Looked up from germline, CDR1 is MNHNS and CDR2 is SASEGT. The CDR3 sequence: CASSEELAGSGYQETQYF. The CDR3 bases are TGTGCCAGCAGTGAAGAACTAGCGGGCTCTGGGTACCAAGAGACCCAGTACTTC.

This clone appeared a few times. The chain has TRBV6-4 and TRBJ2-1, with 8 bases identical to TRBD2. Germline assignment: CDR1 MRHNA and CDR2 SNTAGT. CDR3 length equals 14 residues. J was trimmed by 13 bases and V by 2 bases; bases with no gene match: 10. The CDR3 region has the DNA TGTGCCAGCAGTGACGGGCTAGCGGGCGGAACACAGTTCTTC. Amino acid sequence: CASSDGLAGGTQFF.

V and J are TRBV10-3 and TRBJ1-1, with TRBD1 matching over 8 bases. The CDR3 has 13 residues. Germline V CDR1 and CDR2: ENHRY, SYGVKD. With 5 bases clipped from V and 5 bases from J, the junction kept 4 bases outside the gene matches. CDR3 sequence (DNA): TGTGCCATCAGTCGACAGGGGAAAACTGAAGCTTTCTTT. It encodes CAISRQGKTEAFF.

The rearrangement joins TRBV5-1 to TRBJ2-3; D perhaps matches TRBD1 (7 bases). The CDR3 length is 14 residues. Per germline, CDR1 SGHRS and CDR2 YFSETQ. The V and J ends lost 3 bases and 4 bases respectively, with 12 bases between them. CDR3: CASSSPGGPDTQYF. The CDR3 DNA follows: TGCGCCAGCAGCTCACCAGGGGGGCCAGATACGCAGTATTTT.

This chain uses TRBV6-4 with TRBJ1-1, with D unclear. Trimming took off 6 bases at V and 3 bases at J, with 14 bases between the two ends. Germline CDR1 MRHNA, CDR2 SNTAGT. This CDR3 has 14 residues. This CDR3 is CASSGVPGDTEAFF. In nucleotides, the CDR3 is TGTGCCAGCAGCGGGGTCCCTGGGGACACTGAAGCTTTCTTT.

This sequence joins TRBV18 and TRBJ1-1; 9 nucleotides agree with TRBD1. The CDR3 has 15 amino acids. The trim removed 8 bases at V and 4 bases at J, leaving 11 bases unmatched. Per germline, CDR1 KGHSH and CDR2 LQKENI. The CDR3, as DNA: TGTGCCAGCACCCGGACAGGGGAAGGCGGCACTGAAGCTTTCTTT. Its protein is CASTRTGEGGTEAFF.

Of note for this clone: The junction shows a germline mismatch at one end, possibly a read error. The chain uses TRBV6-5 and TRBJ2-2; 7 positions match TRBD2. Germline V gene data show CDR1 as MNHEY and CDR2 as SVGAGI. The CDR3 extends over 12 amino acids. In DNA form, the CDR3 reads TGTGCCAGCAGCCTTACATGGGGGGGGCTGTTTTTT. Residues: CASSLTWGGLFF.